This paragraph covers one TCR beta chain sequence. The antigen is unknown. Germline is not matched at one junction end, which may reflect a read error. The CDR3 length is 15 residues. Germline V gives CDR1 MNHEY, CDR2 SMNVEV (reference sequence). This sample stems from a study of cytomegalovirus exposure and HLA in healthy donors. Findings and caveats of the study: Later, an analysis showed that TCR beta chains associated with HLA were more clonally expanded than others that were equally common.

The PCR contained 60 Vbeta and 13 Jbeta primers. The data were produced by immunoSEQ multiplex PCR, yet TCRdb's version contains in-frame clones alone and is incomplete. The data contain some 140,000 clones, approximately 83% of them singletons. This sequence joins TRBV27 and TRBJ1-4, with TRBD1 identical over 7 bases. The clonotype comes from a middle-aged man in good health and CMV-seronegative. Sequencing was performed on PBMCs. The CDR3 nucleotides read TGTGCCAGCAGTCCTCTGCCCCCAGGGGGTGAAAAACTGCTTTTT. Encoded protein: CASSPLPPGGEKLLF. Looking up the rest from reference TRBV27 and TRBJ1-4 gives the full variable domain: EAQVTQNPRYLITVTGKKLTVTCSQNMNHEYMSWYRQDPGLGLRQIYYSMNVEVTDKGDVPEGYKVSRKEKRNFPLILESPSPNQTSLYFCASSPLPPGGEKLLFGSGTQLSVL.